This record covers a single T cell receptor (beta chain). No antigen is known for it. This specimen comes from a study of blood T cells in healthy people across ages. Study results and caveats: It was found that TCR beta diversity correlated strongly with the percentage of naive T cells. Compared with aged donors, long-lived donors showed fewer expanded clones, suggesting selection.

The donors, healthy Caucasians from Russia, were aged roughly 6 to 100. Through a sample-barcoded 5' primer and a J-beta primer mix, a second PCR was run for roughly 7 to 12 cycles. Every molecule of cDNA carried a tag from a template-switch adaptor with 12 random nucleotides. TCRdb redid the calling of the 5' RACE reads with MiXCR, one entry per CDR3 protein. Of fewer than 950,000 distinct CDR3 sequences listed, about 37% are singletons. The CDR3 length is 15 residues. Trimming shortened V by 4 bases and J by 7 bases, and 21 bases separated the two germline ends. Germline CDR1 is SGHNT and CDR2 is YYREEE (reference sequence).

This TCR came from a man aged 18 to 30 in good health. The V and J genes are TRBV5-4 and TRBJ2-7; D might be TRBD2 (6 bases). Material for sequencing was blood. This CDR3 is CASSNVAQDYNEQYF. The CDR3, as DNA: TGTGCCAGCAGCAACGTGGCCCAGGACTACAATGAGCAGTACTTC.